Listed below are T cell receptor beta chains from one sample, sequenced in a study of blood T cell repertoires in COVID-19. The protocol was immunoSEQ multiplex PCR, while the TCRdb copy is restricted to in-frame clones and leaves out a portion. The sample holds around 230,000 clones; approximately 86% are singletons and the top ten take 3.3%. The source material was PBMCs or T cells enriched from blood (not recorded which). All receptors derive from a woman aged 40 to 50 with acute COVID-19. The CDR3 runs from the conserved cysteine through the conserved F or W. Fields, in order: V gene, clone size, D gene, J gene, CDR3 DNA, CDR3 protein. A D gene is named only where the DNA matches it firmly. Size values are once, few and many counts, or a class for expanded clones, and some rows have none.

V: TRBV24-1
size: .
D: .
J: TRBJ2-3
DNA: TGTGCCACCAGAGAACCGGGCACAGGGACGCAGTATTTT
CDR3: CATREPGTGTQYF

V: TRBV5-4
size: .
D: .
J: TRBJ2-7
DNA: TGTGCCAGCAGCCCGGTAGTTGGCTCCTACGAGCAGTACTTC
CDR3: CASSPVVGSYEQYF

V: TRBV18
size: .
D: .
J: TRBJ2-7
DNA: TGTGCCAGCTCCGGGCCGGGGGAGCAGTACTTC
CDR3: CASSGPGEQYF

V: TRBV10-2
size: once
D: .
J: TRBJ1-2
DNA: TGCGCCAGCAGTCCCTCGGGCAGGGCGATGGCCAACTATGGCTACACCTTC
CDR3: CASSPSGRAMANYGYTF

V: TRBV7-3
size: once
D: TRBD1
J: TRBJ2-7
DNA: TGTGCCAGCAGCTTAAAATTTTTAACAGGGGGCAATTACGAGCAGTACTTC
CDR3: CASSLKFLTGGNYEQYF

V: TRBV7-3
size: .
D: .
J: TRBJ2-2
DNA: TGTGCCAGCAGCAGAGTCCGGACAGAAACCGGGGAGCTGTTTTTT
CDR3: CASSRVRTETGELFF

V: TRBV6-4
size: .
D: TRBD1
J: TRBJ2-1
DNA: TGTGCCAGCAGTGACTCGACAGGGGGCTACAATGAGCAGTTCTTC
CDR3: CASSDSTGGYNEQFF

V: TRBV10-1
size: .
D: TRBD2
J: TRBJ2-1
DNA: TGCGCCAGCAGTGAGTCGGGCGGGAGGATTGAGCAGTTCTTC
CDR3: CASSESGGRIEQFF

V: TRBV9
size: .
D: TRBD1
J: TRBJ1-1
DNA: TGTGCCAGCAGCGTGGGACAGGGGTTCACTGAAGCTTTCTTT
CDR3: CASSVGQGFTEAFF

V: TRBV27
size: .
D: .
J: TRBJ2-1
DNA: TGTGCCAGCAGTTTAACCTACCCTTACAATGAGCAGTTCTTC
CDR3: CASSLTYPYNEQFF

V: TRBV11-3
size: .
D: TRBD2
J: TRBJ2-1
DNA: TGTGCCAGCAGCTTGTCTAGCGGGAGAGGGCAGTTCTTC
CDR3: CASSLSSGRGQFF

V: TRBV4-1
size: .
D: TRBD1
J: TRBJ1-2
DNA: TGCGCCAGCAGCCAAGACCGGGACAGGGGATACCTCGTCGGGATCTACACCTTC
CDR3: CASSQDRDRGYLVGIYTF

V: TRBV5-1
size: few
D: .
J: TRBJ2-1
DNA: TGCGCCAGCAGCATCCTTAGCGCCAATGAGCAGTTCTTC
CDR3: CASSILSANEQFF

V: TRBV29-1
size: once
D: TRBD1
J: TRBJ2-7
DNA: TGCAGCGTCAGACAGGGGGGAAGCTACGAGCAGTACTTC
CDR3: CSVRQGGSYEQYF

V: TRBV4-1
size: once
D: .
J: TRBJ1-2
DNA: TGCGCCAGCAGCCAAACACCCGGGACTGCATTTGTCCGCACCTTC
CDR3: CASSQTPGTAFVRTF

V: TRBV5-6
size: .
D: .
J: TRBJ2-1
DNA: TGTGCCAGCAGCTCCCCAGCCTACAATGAGCAGTTCTTC
CDR3: CASSSPAYNEQFF

V: TRBV5-1
size: .
D: .
J: TRBJ2-1
DNA: TGCGCCAGCAGCCCCTTGGCCTCTGGAGGTGGTGAGCAGTTCTTC
CDR3: CASSPLASGGGEQFF

V: TRBV9
size: once
D: .
J: TRBJ1-4
DNA: TGTGCCAGCAGCCCAGCCCGGGCAGGGGATACGGAAAAACTGTTTTTT
CDR3: CASSPARAGDTEKLFF

V: TRBV30
size: .
D: TRBD2
J: TRBJ2-1
DNA: TGTGCCTGGAGTCTACCGGGACTAGCGGGAACAAACGAGCAGTTCTTC
CDR3: CAWSLPGLAGTNEQFF

V: TRBV11-2
size: .
D: .
J: TRBJ2-3
DNA: TGTGCCAGCAGCCCAACCCTATCTAGCACAGATACGCAGTATTTT
CDR3: CASSPTLSSTDTQYF

V: TRBV5-1
size: .
D: TRBD2
J: TRBJ2-1
DNA: TGCGCCAGCAGCCTTGGGACTAGCGGGAGGAACAATGAGCAGTTCTTC
CDR3: CASSLGTSGRNNEQFF

V: TRBV19
size: .
D: .
J: TRBJ1-4
DNA: TGTGCCAGTAGTACTTCGGGAGCAACTAATGAAAAACTGTTTTTT
CDR3: CASSTSGATNEKLFF

V: TRBV7-9
size: once
D: TRBD2
J: TRBJ2-1
DNA: TGTGCCAGCAGCCGCGAGGGGCTAGCGGGAGGGTCCGGCTACAATGAGCAGTTCTTC
CDR3: CASSREGLAGGSGYNEQFF

V: TRBV6-4
size: .
D: TRBD2
J: TRBJ2-1
DNA: TGTGCCAGAAACCCGTGGGCGGGAGGAAAATACAATGAGCAGTTCTTC
CDR3: CARNPWAGGKYNEQFF

V: TRBV7-8
size: .
D: TRBD1
J: TRBJ1-5
DNA: TGTGCCAGCAGCCCTCGGACAGGTTTGGTTCGACAGCCCCAGCATTTT
CDR3: CASSPRTGLVRQPQHF

V: TRBV25-1
size: .
D: TRBD2
J: TRBJ2-1
DNA: TGTGCCAGCAGCCCCTCGGCGGGGGAGTACAATGAGCAGTTCTTC
CDR3: CASSPSAGEYNEQFF

V: TRBV12-3/TRBV12-4
size: .
D: .
J: TRBJ2-5
DNA: TGTGCCAGCAGTTTGGGGGGTTGGACCCAGTACTTC
CDR3: CASSLGGWTQYF

V: TRBV11-3
size: .
D: .
J: TRBJ2-5
DNA: TGTGCCAGCAGCTTAGATCGGGGAGCCGCCGAGACCCAGTACTTC
CDR3: CASSLDRGAAETQYF

V: TRBV4-1
size: .
D: .
J: TRBJ1-5
DNA: TGCGCCAGCAGCCAGGGTACAGGTCTGGGGCAGCCCCAGCATTTT
CDR3: CASSQGTGLGQPQHF

V: TRBV20-1
size: .
D: .
J: TRBJ2-3
DNA: TGCAGTGCTAGTCCCTCACGACCGGGACACCTTTTGGCAGATACCCAGTATTTT
CDR3: CSASPSRPGHLLADTQYF

V: TRBV7-7
size: .
D: TRBD2
J: TRBJ2-5
DNA: TGTGCTAGCAGCCCCCTGGGTAGCGGGAGGGAAGAGACCCAGTACTTC
CDR3: CASSPLGSGREETQYF

V: TRBV11-2
size: .
D: TRBD2
J: TRBJ2-5
DNA: TGTGCCAGCAGCCGGGAGGGCCTGGAGACCCAGTACTTC
CDR3: CASSREGLETQYF

V: TRBV13
size: .
D: TRBD1
J: TRBJ2-1
DNA: TGTGCCAGCAGCGGGGGCCAATCGACAGGGGGCTTATCCTACAATGAGCAGTTCTTC
CDR3: CASSGGQSTGGLSYNEQFF

V: TRBV4-1
size: few
D: TRBD2
J: TRBJ2-2
DNA: TGCGCCAGCAGCCAAGATGGACTAGCGGGAGGCACCGGGGAGCTGTTTTTT
CDR3: CASSQDGLAGGTGELFF

V: TRBV28
size: .
D: .
J: TRBJ1-5
DNA: TGTGCCAGCACTTCCGGGGTAATGAGCAATCAGCCCCAGCATTTT
CDR3: CASTSGVMSNQPQHF

V: TRBV28
size: .
D: .
J: TRBJ1-5
DNA: TGTGCCAGCAGTTCCCATACAGGGAGGGCTCGGAATCAGCCCCAGCATTTT
CDR3: CASSSHTGRARNQPQHF

V: TRBV7-9
size: .
D: TRBD1
J: TRBJ2-3
DNA: TGTGCCAGCAGCTTAGGGGACAGGGGCAGGACAGATACGCAGTATTTT
CDR3: CASSLGDRGRTDTQYF

V: TRBV5-6
size: .
D: .
J: TRBJ1-3
DNA: TGTGCCAGCAGCCTAGACCCACGGTCCGGAAACACCATATATTTT
CDR3: CASSLDPRSGNTIYF

V: TRBV27
size: .
D: TRBD2
J: TRBJ2-7
DNA: TGTGCCAGCGGAATCAAGACTAGCGGAACCCCCGAGCAGTACTTC
CDR3: CASGIKTSGTPEQYF

V: TRBV25-1
size: .
D: .
J: TRBJ2-2
DNA: TGTGCCAGCAGAAGTGGGGTCGGTAGCGGACAAGGAGGCGGGGAGCTGTTTTTT
CDR3: CASRSGVGSGQGGGELFF

V: TRBV18
size: once
D: TRBD1
J: TRBJ1-3
DNA: TGTGCCAGCTCACCAGGGACAGGGGCTGGAAACACCATATATTTT
CDR3: CASSPGTGAGNTIYF

V: TRBV19
size: .
D: .
J: TRBJ2-2
DNA: TGTGCCAGTAGTATAGATCAAAGCGGGTCGAACACCGGGGAGCTGTTTTTT
CDR3: CASSIDQSGSNTGELFF

V: TRBV6-1
size: .
D: TRBD1
J: TRBJ1-2
DNA: TGTGCCAGCAGTGAAAGGTCAGGGGGAGGTGGCTACACCTTC
CDR3: CASSERSGGGGYTF

V: TRBV5-4
size: .
D: TRBD1
J: TRBJ1-2
DNA: TGTGCCAGCAGCCGGGACAGGGGGTTCCCCTATGGCTACACCTTC
CDR3: CASSRDRGFPYGYTF

V: TRBV18
size: few
D: .
J: TRBJ1-3
DNA: TGTGCCAGCTCCCCGGGGGACGGTGCCTCTGGAAACACCATATATTTT
CDR3: CASSPGDGASGNTIYF

V: TRBV18
size: .
D: .
J: TRBJ1-3
DNA: TGTGCCAGCTCACTGAGGCAGGGAGGAAACACCATATATTTT
CDR3: CASSLRQGGNTIYF

V: TRBV9
size: .
D: .
J: TRBJ1-2
DNA: TGTGCCAGCAGCGGGTCTGGCTTCAACTATGGCTACACCTTC
CDR3: CASSGSGFNYGYTF

V: TRBV11-3
size: .
D: TRBD1
J: TRBJ1-3
DNA: TGTGCCAGCAGTCACAGGGGATCTGGAAACACCATATATTTT
CDR3: CASSHRGSGNTIYF

V: TRBV14
size: .
D: TRBD1
J: TRBJ2-2
DNA: TGTGCCAGCAGCCGGGGACAGGGGGCGCGTAACGGGGAGCTGTTTTTT
CDR3: CASSRGQGARNGELFF

V: TRBV29-1
size: .
D: TRBD1
J: TRBJ2-7
DNA: TGCAGCGCAAAATCCGGGACAGGGGGCGTCTACGAGCAGTACTTC
CDR3: CSAKSGTGGVYEQYF

V: TRBV2
size: .
D: TRBD1
J: TRBJ1-2
DNA: TGTGCCAGCACGAGGGACAGAAATAACTATGGCTACACCTTC
CDR3: CASTRDRNNYGYTF

V: TRBV2
size: .
D: TRBD2
J: TRBJ2-7
DNA: TGTGCCAGCAGTGTAGCTAGCGGGACTTTTGAGCAGTACTTC
CDR3: CASSVASGTFEQYF

V: TRBV7-9
size: .
D: .
J: TRBJ2-1
DNA: TGTGCCAGCAGCTTAGGGGGAGAGGTCAATGAGCAGTTCTTC
CDR3: CASSLGGEVNEQFF

V: TRBV2
size: few
D: TRBD1
J: TRBJ1-1
DNA: TGTGCCAGCGGGGCGGACAGGACGGCGGGGACTGAAGCTTTCTTT
CDR3: CASGADRTAGTEAFF

V: TRBV5-3
size: .
D: TRBD2
J: TRBJ2-1
DNA: TGTGCCATACCGGCTAGCGGGGTTTACAATGAGCAGTTCTTC
CDR3: CAIPASGVYNEQFF

V: TRBV10-2
size: .
D: TRBD2
J: TRBJ2-7
DNA: TGCGCCAGCAGTGAGTCTGGTGGACTAGTGTCCTACGAGCAGTACTTC
CDR3: CASSESGGLVSYEQYF

V: TRBV2
size: .
D: .
J: TRBJ2-7
DNA: TGTGCCAGCCGCGCCACCTACGAGCAGTACTTC
CDR3: CASRATYEQYF

V: TRBV6-1
size: .
D: TRBD1
J: TRBJ1-6
DNA: TGTGCCAGCAGTGAAATTTGGCAGGGGGATTCACCCCTCCACTTT
CDR3: CASSEIWQGDSPLHF